This T cell receptor beta chain derives from a study of cytomegalovirus exposure and HLA in healthy donors. Overall study findings and caveats: Using the classifier, cytomegalovirus status was reportedly diagnosed with high specificity and sensitivity. The authors enumerated under 200 TCR beta chains as linked to cytomegalovirus.

Turning to this clone: Its antigen is as yet unknown.

The PCR used 60 Vbeta and 13 Jbeta primers. This table comes from immunoSEQ multiplex PCR, and its TCRdb copy is limited to in-frame clones, with some not included. The sample holds more than 130,000 clones, more than 75% seen once. The V end was cut by 5 bases, the J end by 4 bases, with 16 bases between. CDR1 and CDR2 from the germline V gene are SGHVS and FQNEAQ. The CDR3 spans 15 residues. The material sequenced was PBMCs. The sequence was obtained from a man aged 18 to 35 in good health and CMV-seronegative. The chain uses TRBV7-8 and TRBJ2-3; possibly TRBD2 for D (5 bases). The CDR3 DNA reads TGTGCCAGCAGCCCGTCGGGAATCAGGCCAGATACGCAGTATTTT. Protein: CASSPSGIRPDTQYF.